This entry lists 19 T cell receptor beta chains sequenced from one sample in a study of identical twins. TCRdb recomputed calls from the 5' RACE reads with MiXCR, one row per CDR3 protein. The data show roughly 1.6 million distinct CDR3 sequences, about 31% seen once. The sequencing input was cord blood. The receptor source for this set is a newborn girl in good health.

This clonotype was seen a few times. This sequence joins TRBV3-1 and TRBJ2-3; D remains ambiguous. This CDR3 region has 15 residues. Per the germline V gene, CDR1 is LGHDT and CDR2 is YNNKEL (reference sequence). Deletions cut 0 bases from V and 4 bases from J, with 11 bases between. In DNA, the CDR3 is TGTGCCAGCAGCCAAGATTGGGCTATTTCAGATACGCAGTATTTT. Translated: CASSQDWAISDTQYF.

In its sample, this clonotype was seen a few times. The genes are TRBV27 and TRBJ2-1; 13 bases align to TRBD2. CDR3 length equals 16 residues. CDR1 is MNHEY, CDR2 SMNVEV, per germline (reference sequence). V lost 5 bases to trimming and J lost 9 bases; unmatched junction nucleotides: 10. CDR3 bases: TGTGCCAGCAGTCCAACAACTAGCGGGGGGGCAAGTGAGCAGTTCTTC. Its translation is CASSPTTSGGASEQFF.

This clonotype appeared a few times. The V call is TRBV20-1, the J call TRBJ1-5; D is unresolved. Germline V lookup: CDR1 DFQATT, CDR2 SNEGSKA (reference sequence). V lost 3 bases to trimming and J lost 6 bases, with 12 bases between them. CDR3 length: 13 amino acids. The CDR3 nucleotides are TGCAGTGCTAGTCCCAGTATCCTTCAGCCCCAGCATTTT. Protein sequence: CSASPSILQPQHF.

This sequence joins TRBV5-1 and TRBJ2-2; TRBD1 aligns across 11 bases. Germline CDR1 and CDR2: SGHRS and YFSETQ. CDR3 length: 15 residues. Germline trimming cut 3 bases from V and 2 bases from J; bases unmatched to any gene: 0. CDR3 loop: CASSWTGGNTGELFF. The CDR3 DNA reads TGCGCCAGCAGCTGGACAGGGGGCAACACCGGGGAGCTGTTTTTT.

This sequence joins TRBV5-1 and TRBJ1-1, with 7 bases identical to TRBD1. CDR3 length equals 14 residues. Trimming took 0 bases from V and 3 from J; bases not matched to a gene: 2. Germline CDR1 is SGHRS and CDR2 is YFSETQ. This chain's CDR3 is CASSLGGTDTEAFF. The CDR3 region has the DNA TGCGCCAGCAGCTTGGGTGGGACAGACACTGAAGCTTTCTTT. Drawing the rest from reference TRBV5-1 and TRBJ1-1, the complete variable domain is KAGVTQTPRYLIKTRGQQVTLSCSPISGHRSVSWYQQTPGQGLQFLFEYFSETQRNKGNFPGRFSGRQFSNSRSEMNVSTLELGDSALYLCASSLGGTDTEAFFGQGTRLTVV.

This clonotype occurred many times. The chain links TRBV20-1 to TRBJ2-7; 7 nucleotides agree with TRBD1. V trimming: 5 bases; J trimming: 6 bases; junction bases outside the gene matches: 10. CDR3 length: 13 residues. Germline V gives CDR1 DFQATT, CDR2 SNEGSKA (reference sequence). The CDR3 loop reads CSAGGEQGFEQYF. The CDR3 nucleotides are TGCAGTGCTGGGGGTGAACAGGGGTTCGAGCAGTACTTC.

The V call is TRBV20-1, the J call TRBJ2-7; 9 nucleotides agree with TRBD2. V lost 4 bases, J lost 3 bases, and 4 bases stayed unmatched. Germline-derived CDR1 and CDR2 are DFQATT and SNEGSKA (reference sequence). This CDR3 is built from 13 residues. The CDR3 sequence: CSATSGTLYEQYF. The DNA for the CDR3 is TGCAGTGCTACTAGCGGGACCCTCTACGAGCAGTACTTC.

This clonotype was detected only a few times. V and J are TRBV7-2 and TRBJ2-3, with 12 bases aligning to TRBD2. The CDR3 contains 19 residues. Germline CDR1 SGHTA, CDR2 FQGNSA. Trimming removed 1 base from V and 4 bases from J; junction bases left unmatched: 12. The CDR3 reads CASSLVWGLAGGLSDTQYF. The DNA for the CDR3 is TGTGCCAGCAGCTTAGTTTGGGGGCTAGCGGGGGGGCTCTCAGATACGCAGTATTTT.

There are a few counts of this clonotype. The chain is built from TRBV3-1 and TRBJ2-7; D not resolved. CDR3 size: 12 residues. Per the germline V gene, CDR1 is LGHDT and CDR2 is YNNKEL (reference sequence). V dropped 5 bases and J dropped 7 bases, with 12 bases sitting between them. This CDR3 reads CASSSSLGEQYF. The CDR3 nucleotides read TGTGCCAGCAGCTCAAGTTTGGGAGAGCAGTACTTC.

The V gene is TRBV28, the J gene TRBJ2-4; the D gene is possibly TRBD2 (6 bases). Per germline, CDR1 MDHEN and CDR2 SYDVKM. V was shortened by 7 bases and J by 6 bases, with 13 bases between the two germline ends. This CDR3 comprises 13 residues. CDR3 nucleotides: TGTGCCAGCATCGGGGGAGCAGGAAACATTCAGTACTTC. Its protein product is CASIGGAGNIQYF.

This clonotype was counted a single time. This chain's CDR3 is CASSLMPATYNEQYF. The CDR3 DNA follows: TGCGCCAGCAGCTTGATGCCGGCAACCTACAATGAGCAGTACTTC. The chain couples TRBV5-1 to TRBJ2-1; D remains unclear. Judging by the DNA end, TRBJ2-7 fits better; the J call may be wrong. Germline CDR1 is SGHRS and CDR2 is YFSETQ. The CDR3 totals 15 residues.

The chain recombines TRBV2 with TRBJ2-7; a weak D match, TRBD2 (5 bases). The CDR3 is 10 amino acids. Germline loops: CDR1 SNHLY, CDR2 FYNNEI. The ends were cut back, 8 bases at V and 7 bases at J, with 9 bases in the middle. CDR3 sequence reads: CASGEWEQYF. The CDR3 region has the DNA TGTGCCAGCGGGGAGTGGGAGCAGTACTTC.

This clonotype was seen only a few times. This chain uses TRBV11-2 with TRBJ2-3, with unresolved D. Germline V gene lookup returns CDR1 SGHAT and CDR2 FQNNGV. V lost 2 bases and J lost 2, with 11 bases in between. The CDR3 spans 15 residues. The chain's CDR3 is CASSLRWGDTDTQYF. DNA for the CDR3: TGTGCCAGCAGCTTAAGATGGGGTGACACAGATACGCAGTATTTT.

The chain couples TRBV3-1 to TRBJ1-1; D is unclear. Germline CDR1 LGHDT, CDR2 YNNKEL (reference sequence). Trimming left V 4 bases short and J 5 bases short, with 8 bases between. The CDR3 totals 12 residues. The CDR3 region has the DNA TGTGCCAGCAGCCTACACGGGACTGAAGCTTTCTTT. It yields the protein CASSLHGTEAFF. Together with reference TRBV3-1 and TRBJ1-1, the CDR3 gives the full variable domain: DTAVSQTPKYLVTQMGNDKSIKCEQNLGHDTMYWYKQDSKKFLKIMFSYNNKELIINETVPNRFSPKSPDKAHLNLHINSLELGDSAVYFCASSLHGTEAFFGQGTRLTVV.

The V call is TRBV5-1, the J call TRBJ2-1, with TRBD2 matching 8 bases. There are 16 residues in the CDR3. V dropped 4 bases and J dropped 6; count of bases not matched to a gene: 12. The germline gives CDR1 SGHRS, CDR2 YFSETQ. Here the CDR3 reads CASSGKGLGYGNEQFF. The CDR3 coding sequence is TGCGCCAGCAGCGGTAAGGGACTAGGATATGGCAATGAGCAGTTCTTC.

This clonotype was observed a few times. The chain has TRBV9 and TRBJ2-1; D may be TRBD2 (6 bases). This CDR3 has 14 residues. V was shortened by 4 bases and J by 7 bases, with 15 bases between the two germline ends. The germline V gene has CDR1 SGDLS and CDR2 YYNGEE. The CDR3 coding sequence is TGTGCCAGCAGCCCTGGTTGGGGGGAAAATGAGCAGTTCTTC. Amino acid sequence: CASSPGWGENEQFF.

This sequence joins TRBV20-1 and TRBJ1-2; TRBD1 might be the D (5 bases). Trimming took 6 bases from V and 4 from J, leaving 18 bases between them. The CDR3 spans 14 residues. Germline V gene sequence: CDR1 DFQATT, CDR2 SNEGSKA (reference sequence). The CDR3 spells CSADIRGSSYGYTF. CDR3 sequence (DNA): TGCAGTGCCGATATCCGGGGCAGCTCCTATGGCTACACCTTC.

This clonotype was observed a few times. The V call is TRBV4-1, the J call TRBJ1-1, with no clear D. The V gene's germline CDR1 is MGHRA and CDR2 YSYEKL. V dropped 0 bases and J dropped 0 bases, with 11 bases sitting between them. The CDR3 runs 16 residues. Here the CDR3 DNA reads TGCGCCAGCAGCCAAGATCTCCGCAGCATGAACACTGAAGCTTTCTTT. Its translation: CASSQDLRSMNTEAFF.

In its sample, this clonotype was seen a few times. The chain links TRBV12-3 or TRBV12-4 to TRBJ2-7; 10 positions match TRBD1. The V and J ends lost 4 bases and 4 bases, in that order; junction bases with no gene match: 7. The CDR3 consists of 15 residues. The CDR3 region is CASSYGQGGAYEQYF. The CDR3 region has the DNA TGTGCCAGCAGTTATGGACAGGGGGGAGCATACGAGCAGTACTTC.